The present T cell receptor (beta chain) was sequenced within a study of vaccination and CD4 T cells after COVID-19. In the study overall: Post-COVID draws followed diagnosis by a median approximately 100 days (range 35 to 161). The study collected post-vaccine samples a median around 77 days after dose two, with a range of 14 to 241.

CDR1 and CDR2 from the germline V gene are LGHNA and YSLEER. The CDR3 is 17 residues long. With 1 base clipped from V and 9 bases from J, the junction kept 11 bases outside the gene matches. Once obtained from cultured CD4+ T cells, the DNA was sequenced using the Oncomine TCR Beta short-read assay. MiXCR, applied by TCRdb to the PCR reads, yields one record per CDR3 protein. This sample has under 20,000 distinct CDR3 sequences, with roughly 51% found just once. The sample holds a few counts of this clonotype. Its target is not known. The treatment denotes: approximately 10-day PBMC culture with coronavirus spike peptide pools or control peptides (ViraFEST assay). A half-volume replacement of the medium with fresh IL-2 medium was performed on days 3 and 7.

The J gene is TRBJ1-6, the V gene TRBV4-3; TRBD1 matches at 8 bases. The TCR sequence derives from a human donor who had recovered from COVID-19. The sample taken for sequencing was CD4+ T cells from blood, cultured in vitro. This CDR3 is CASSQGQPGQASSPLHF. The CDR3 nucleotides are TGCGCCAGCAGCCAAGGTCAGCCGGGACAGGCGTCTTCACCCCTCCACTTT.